This TCR beta chain is drawn from a study of identical twins. The germline CDR1 and CDR2 sequences are SGDLS and YYNGEE. The CDR3 has 14 amino acids. V was pared by 0 bases and J by 3 bases, with 7 bases between. This clonotype was recorded a few times. Antigen: not known. Study-wide results and limits: Models predicted too little out-of-frame TCR alpha sharing in monozygotic twins. Zero-insertion analyses were open to partial confounding by invariant MAIT and iNKT cells. Whereas memory repertoires showed no such difference, abundant cord blood beta clonotypes carried fewer insertions.

TCRdb re-derived calls from the 5' RACE reads in MiXCR, one entry per CDR3 protein. This sample carries roughly 290,000 distinct CDR3 sequences, roughly 9.7% of them seen once, and the ten largest clones take 7% to 8.5%. These data also formed part of another study, on yellow fever vaccine responses in identical twins. That paper adds: Vaccine-induced T cell responses in twins were reportedly observed to appear partly convergent, partly personalized.

Sequences were obtained from CD8+ T cells sorted from blood. The sequence was obtained from a woman younger than 30 in good health. V is TRBV9 and J is TRBJ2-1; D gene ambiguous. CDR3: CASSVAADYNEQFF. The CDR3 DNA reads as TGTGCCAGCAGCGTAGCTGCCGACTACAATGAGCAGTTCTTC.